These 6 T cell receptor beta chains were all obtained from the same sample, sequenced in a study of beta chain features in type 1 diabetes. Study outcomes and limitations: Type 1 diabetes patients had moderately but significantly shorter TCRB CDR3s in all four CD4+ subsets.

All of the isolated RNA was reverse transcribed, so expressed TCRB transcripts were sequenced. Assay used: immunoSEQ multiplex PCR; TCRdb lists only in-frame clones, some missing. The table records some 360,000 clones, roughly 9.8% of them present only once. These receptors are not linked to any known antigen. What was sequenced was central memory CD4+ T cells from blood. The source of these receptors is a man aged 25 to 40 with type 1 diabetes.

Only a few counts were recorded for this clone. This chain links TRBV11-2 with TRBJ1-1, with D unresolved. V lost 5 bases to trimming and J lost 0 bases, with 25 bases between them. The CDR3 consists of 19 residues. The germline gives CDR1 SGHAT, CDR2 FQNNGV. This chain's CDR3 is CASSPWEYSVRQMNTEAFF. CDR3 coding DNA: TGTGCCAGCAGCCCCTGGGAGTACAGCGTTCGTCAGATGAACACTGAAGCTTTCTTT.

This chain links TRBV6-5 with TRBJ2-3; D might be TRBD2 (5 bases). There are 14 residues in the CDR3. From germline, CDR1 is MNHEY and CDR2 SVGAGI. The V gene lost 6 bases and the J gene lost 6 bases, with 16 bases spanning the gap. CDR3 protein: CASSVTIWEDTQYF. Written as DNA, the CDR3 is TGTGCCAGCAGCGTTACAATTTGGGAGGATACGCAGTATTTT.

This clone was observed a few times. This rearrangement joins TRBV14 to TRBJ2-2; weak D call: TRBD2 (6 bases). Trimming removed 4 bases from V and 1 base from J, with 10 bases in between. The CDR3 contains 15 residues. Germline assignment: CDR1 SGHDN and CDR2 FVKESK. The CDR3 DNA sequence: TGTGCCAGCAGCCCGGGACTGTTGAACACCGGGGAGCTGTTTTTT. The encoded protein is CASSPGLLNTGELFF.

In this sample, this clone turned up a few times. V gene TRBV7-3 combines with J gene TRBJ2-7, with TRBD2 matching over 7 bases. The CDR3 is 15 residues long. V was clipped by 5 bases and J by 0 bases; unmatched bases: 7. Germline V lookup: CDR1 SGHTA, CDR2 FQGTGA. Written as DNA, the CDR3 is TGTGCCAGCAGCCTCGAAGCGGGAAGCTCCTACGAGCAGTACTTC. Residues: CASSLEAGSSYEQYF. Using reference TRBV7-3 and TRBJ2-7 for the parts outside the CDR3, the full variable domain is GAGVSQTPSNKVTEKGKYVELRCDPISGHTALYWYRQSLGQGPEFLIYFQGTGAADDSGLPNDRFFAVRPEGSVSTLKIQRTERGDSAVYLCASSLEAGSSYEQYFGPGTRLTVT.

By proportion, this clone is medium-sized. The V and J genes are TRBV7-2 and TRBJ1-1; no definite D call. Trimming pared 3 bases from V and 1 base from J, leaving 12 bases between. CDR1 and CDR2 (germline): SGHTA, FQGNSA. The CDR3 has 15 amino acids. In nucleotides, the CDR3 is TGTGCCAGCAGCTTTATCTTGCGTCGGAACACTGAAGCTTTCTTT. Encoded protein: CASSFILRRNTEAFF.

This chain uses TRBV28 with TRBJ2-7; a possible D gene is TRBD1 (5 bases). V was trimmed by 6 bases and J by 3 bases, leaving 9 bases between them. This CDR3 is 12 amino acids long. Germline assignment: CDR1 MDHEN and CDR2 SYDVKM. CDR3 in amino acids: CASSRAFYEQYF. The CDR3 DNA reads TGTGCCAGCAGCAGGGCGTTCTACGAGCAGTACTTC.